Below, 28 T cell receptor beta chains from the same sample are listed, as sequenced in a study of long-term antiretroviral therapy in people with HIV. Sequencing used immunoSEQ v3.0 at survey level. The method was immunoSEQ multiplex PCR; TCRdb's version includes in-frame clones alone and lacks a portion of them. The sample has 30,000 or so clones; approximately 85% are singletons. Sequenced material: unsorted PBMCs, taken 0.8 years before starting antiretroviral therapy. The receptor source for this set is a man younger than 35 with HIV.

V usage is TRBV30 and J usage is TRBJ2-7, with D possibly being TRBD1 (6 bases). Germline lookup yields CDR1 GTSNPN and CDR2 SVGIG (reference sequence). CDR3 length: 13 residues. Trimming cost V 6 bases and J 6 bases, with 18 bases left between them. CDR3 sequence reads: CACRGQPIGEQYF. CDR3 DNA sequence: TGTGCCTGTCGGGGACAACCGATAGGCGAGCAGTACTTC. The complete variable domain, with remaining parts taken from reference TRBV30 and TRBJ2-7, reads SQTIHQWPATLVQPVGSPLSLECTVEGTSNPNLYWYRQAAGRGLQLLFYSVGIGQISSEVPQNLSASRPQDRQFILSSKKLLLSDSGFYLCACRGQPIGEQYFGPGTRLTVT.

This chain joins TRBV11-2 and TRBJ2-7, with 10 bases fitting TRBD2. Germline V gives CDR1 SGHAT, CDR2 FQNNGV. The CDR3 is made up of 13 amino acids. The J segment lost 9 bases and the V segment lost 2 bases, leaving 4 bases of the junction unmatched. CDR3 nucleotides: TGTGCCAGCAGCTTAAGCGGGAGGGCCAGGCAGTACTTC. The encoded protein is CASSLSGRARQYF. The variable domain in full, with the rest retrieved from reference TRBV11-2 and TRBJ2-7, is EAGVAQSPRYKIIEKRQSVAFWCNPISGHATLYWYQQILGQGPKLLIQFQNNGVVDDSQLPKDRFSAERLKGVDSTLKIQPAKLEDSAVYLCASSLSGRARQYFGPGTRLTVT.

This clone was recorded once. The chain combines TRBV11-2 with TRBJ1-1; possible D gene TRBD1, 6 bases. Germline V lookup: CDR1 SGHAT, CDR2 FQNNGV. V was pared by 2 bases and J by 10 bases, with 14 bases between. The CDR3 extends over 13 amino acids. The CDR3 sequence: CASSLYRGGRAFF. In nucleotides, the CDR3 is TGTGCCAGCAGCTTATATCGCGGGGGGCGAGCTTTCTTT.

V gene TRBV5-6 combines with J gene TRBJ1-1; D not certain. V was shortened by 1 base and J by 0 bases, with 4 bases between the two germline ends. The germline gives CDR1 SGHDT, CDR2 YYEEEE. This CDR3 has 13 residues. The CDR3 DNA follows: TGTGCCAGCAGCTTGAGTTTGAACACTGAAGCTTTCTTT. Its protein is CASSLSLNTEAFF. Drawing the rest from reference TRBV5-6 and TRBJ1-1, the complete variable domain is DAGVTQSPTHLIKTRGQQVTLRCSPKSGHDTVSWYQQALGQGPQFIFQYYEEEERQRGNFPDRFSGHQFPNYSSELNVNALLLGDSALYLCASSLSLNTEAFFGQGTRLTVV.

This chain links TRBV11-3 with TRBJ2-3, with TRBD2 identical over 7 bases. The CDR3 totals 16 residues. CDR1 SGHNT and CDR2 YENEEA come from the germline V gene. J was trimmed by 3 bases and V by 1 base; bases with no gene match: 7. This CDR3 reads CASSLGRREKTDTQYF. CDR3 DNA sequence: TGTGCCAGCAGCTTAGGAAGGCGGGAGAAAACAGATACGCAGTATTTT.

This clone was picked up one time. This chain joins TRBV6-1 and TRBJ1-3, with TRBD1 matching over 7 bases. V gave up 2 bases and J gave up 2 bases; unmatched junction bases: 3. Germline V gene lookup returns CDR1 MNHNS and CDR2 SASEGT. The CDR3 length is 15 residues. The CDR3 DNA follows: TGTGCCAGCAGTGAAAGAGGGGGCACTGGAAACACCATATATTTT. This encodes CASSERGGTGNTIYF.

The rearrangement links TRBV7-9 to TRBJ1-2; D gene unclear. The germline V and J ends were trimmed by 4 bases and 7 bases, with 16 bases remaining between them. This CDR3 region has 14 residues. CDR1 SEHNR and CDR2 FQNEAQ come from the germline V gene (reference sequence). The CDR3 nucleotides are TGTGCCAGCAGCTCCGGCAGCCCCTTCTTTGGCTACACCTTC. Amino acid sequence: CASSSGSPFFGYTF. Full variable domain (missing parts from reference TRBV7-9 and TRBJ1-2): DTGVSQNPRHKITKRGQNVTFRCDPISEHNRLYWYRQTLGQGPEFLTYFQNEAQLEKSRLLSDRFSAERPKGSFSTLEIQRTEQGDSAMYLCASSSGSPFFGYTFGSGTRLTVV.

The chain combines TRBV5-6 with TRBJ2-1, with D possibly matching TRBD2 (5 bases). The CDR3 sequence is 15 residues long. Germline V CDR1 and CDR2: SGHDT, YYEEEE. V lost 7 bases and J 3 bases, leaving 17 bases between the germline ends. Here the CDR3 DNA reads TGTGCCAGCGGGGTGGCGGTCGGGATCTACAATGAGCAGTTCTTC. Residues: CASGVAVGIYNEQFF.

The genes are TRBV19 and TRBJ1-1; D is ambiguous. The V end lost 5 bases, the J end lost 0 bases, and 10 bases lay between the germline ends. The length of the CDR3 is 14 residues. Looked up from germline, CDR1 is LNHDA and CDR2 is SQIVND (reference sequence). In nucleotides, the CDR3 is TGTGCCAGTAGTTTTGCGAGGTTGAACACTGAAGCTTTCTTT. This gives the protein CASSFARLNTEAFF.

This rearrangement joins TRBV5-1 to TRBJ2-5; TRBD2 is a possible D gene (6 bases). The CDR3 length is 15 residues. Deletions cut 4 bases from V and 5 bases from J, with 18 bases between. Per germline, CDR1 SGHRS and CDR2 YFSETQ. The CDR3 DNA sequence: TGCGCCAGCAGCCTGAGAGTGGGGGGAGGCGAGACCCAGTACTTC. Protein: CASSLRVGGGETQYF.

This chain uses TRBV6-6 with TRBJ2-7; 8 bases align to TRBD1. Losses at the gene ends were 7 bases for V and 6 bases for J; bases not matched to a gene: 17. The germline V gene encodes CDR1 MNHNY and CDR2 SVGAGI (reference sequence). There are 16 residues in the CDR3. The CDR3 DNA follows: TGTGCCAGCACGATCAGGGGGCATCAGGACTCTGCCGAGCAGTACTTC. As protein: CASTIRGHQDSAEQYF.

This clone was seen only once. The chain recombines TRBV4-1 with TRBJ2-7, with 10 bases matching TRBD1. Germline values: CDR1 MGHRA, CDR2 YSYEKL. The CDR3 totals 14 residues. V lost 3 bases to trimming and J lost 4 bases; unmatched junction nucleotides: 3. The CDR3 reads CASSQTGGRYEQYF. The CDR3, as DNA: TGCGCCAGCAGCCAGACAGGGGGCAGGTACGAGCAGTACTTC.

V is TRBV29-1 and J is TRBJ2-3; TRBD1 might be the D (7 bases). From germline, CDR1 is SQVTM and CDR2 ANQGSEA. This CDR3 region has 15 residues. Trimming pared 3 bases from V and 0 bases from J, leaving 13 bases between. In DNA, the CDR3 is TGCAGCGTTGAGGGGGGACAGCTAAGCACAGATACGCAGTATTTT. Its translation: CSVEGGQLSTDTQYF.

The chain is built from TRBV10-3 and TRBJ2-7; TRBD1 or TRBD2 may be the D gene (7 bases each). V was pared by 6 bases and J by 3 bases, with 15 bases between. The V gene's germline CDR1 is ENHRY and CDR2 SYGVKD. The CDR3 is 14 amino acids. The DNA of the CDR3 is TGTGCCATCAGAAGCGGGGACAGTGTCTACGAGCAGTACTTC. Residues: CAIRSGDSVYEQYF.

This sequence joins TRBV6-6 and TRBJ2-1, with D uncertain. The CDR3 sequence is 13 residues long. CDR1 and CDR2 from the germline V gene are MNHNY and SVGAGI (reference sequence). Trimming shortened V by 5 bases and J by 7 bases, and 12 bases separated the two germline ends. The CDR3 reads CASSPRQGNEQFF. Here the CDR3 DNA reads TGTGCCAGCAGTCCTCGACAAGGGAATGAGCAGTTCTTC.

The chain employs TRBV5-1 and TRBJ2-7, with D perhaps TRBD1 (8 bases). Per germline, CDR1 SGHRS and CDR2 YFSETQ. The V and J ends lost 0 bases and 6 bases respectively, with 13 bases between them. The CDR3 consists of 14 residues. CDR3 sequence: CASSLEDREGEQYF. In nucleotides, the CDR3 is TGCGCCAGCAGCTTGGAGGACAGGGAGGGCGAGCAGTACTTC.

This clone was recorded only once. This chain links TRBV11-3 with TRBJ2-2, with D uncertain. Per the germline V gene, CDR1 is SGHNT and CDR2 is YENEEA. The CDR3 is made up of 13 amino acids. The V and J ends lost 5 bases and 5 bases respectively, with 9 bases between them. CDR3 region: CASSRAATGELFF. CDR3 bases: TGTGCCAGCAGCCGCGCGGCTACCGGGGAGCTGTTTTTT.

The V and J genes are TRBV5-5 and TRBJ1-2; a weak D match, TRBD1 (5 bases). The V and J ends lost 5 bases and 7 bases respectively, with 27 bases between them. Germline assignment: CDR1 SGHKS and CDR2 YYEKEE (reference sequence). This CDR3 is 17 amino acids long. The CDR3 region is CASRRAGSGGWSFGYTF. DNA for the CDR3: TGTGCCAGCAGACGGGCAGGGAGTGGAGGATGGTCGTTTGGCTACACCTTC.

The rearrangement uses TRBV7-8 and TRBJ1-1; unclear D gene. The CDR3 is 13 amino acids. Germline V CDR1 and CDR2: SGHVS, FQNEAQ. Trimming left V 5 bases short and J 1 base short, with 8 bases between. The CDR3 sequence: CASSVDQNTEAFF. The CDR3 DNA is TGTGCCAGCAGCGTTGACCAGAACACTGAAGCTTTCTTT.

This chain connects TRBV5-1 to TRBJ2-7; D gene uncertain. V was shortened by 0 bases and J by 5 bases, with 18 bases between the two germline ends. The germline gives CDR1 SGHRS, CDR2 YFSETQ. This CDR3 has 16 amino acids. The CDR3 DNA reads as TGCGCCAGCAGCTTGGCCGGTACCCATCAGGTGGACGAGCAGTACTTC. Protein: CASSLAGTHQVDEQYF.

V is TRBV7-3 and J is TRBJ1-1; D uncertain. Between the trimmed V and J ends, which lost 0 bases and 3 bases, there was a span of 5 bases. Germline lookup yields CDR1 SGHTA and CDR2 FQGTGA. The CDR3 has 13 residues. Here the CDR3 reads CASSLTGYTEAFF. The CDR3 DNA reads as TGTGCCAGCAGCTTAACGGGGTACACTGAAGCTTTCTTT.

The chain joins TRBV19 to TRBJ1-2, with 7 positions matching TRBD1. Germline V gene sequence: CDR1 LNHDA, CDR2 SQIVND (reference sequence). The CDR3 runs 13 residues. J gave up 4 bases and V 6 bases, and 5 bases lay outside the gene matches. DNA of the CDR3: TGTGCCAGTAGAACCGGGACAGTCTATGGCTACACCTTC. Translated: CASRTGTVYGYTF.

The table lists this clone with a count of one. This chain joins TRBV27 and TRBJ1-1, with 8 bases identical to TRBD1. The V and J ends lost 5 bases and 6 bases, in that order; junction bases with no gene match: 11. The CDR3 loop spans 15 amino acids. Germline V gives CDR1 MNHEY, CDR2 SMNVEV (reference sequence). CDR3 sequence: CASSTPGQGASEAFF. The CDR3 coding sequence is TGTGCCAGCAGTACCCCAGGGCAGGGGGCGTCTGAAGCTTTCTTT.

This chain connects TRBV7-3 to TRBJ2-3; the D gene is possibly TRBD2 (5 bases). This CDR3 is 16 amino acids long. Germline V gene sequence: CDR1 SGHTA, CDR2 FQGTGA. The V gene lost 6 bases and the J gene lost 0 bases, with 16 bases spanning the gap. The DNA of the CDR3 is TGTGCCAGCAGTGATGGAGGCAGGACTAGCACAGATACGCAGTATTTT. Translated: CASSDGGRTSTDTQYF.

This sequence joins TRBV7-2 and TRBJ2-1, with D maybe TRBD1 (6 bases). The V and J ends lost 5 bases and 0 bases respectively, with 14 bases between them. Germline lookup yields CDR1 SGHTA and CDR2 FQGNSA. This CDR3 region has 16 residues. The CDR3 spells CASSTRTGSSYNEQFF. CDR3 sequence (DNA): TGTGCCAGCAGCACCCGTACAGGGAGCTCCTACAATGAGCAGTTCTTC.

The chain joins TRBV27 to TRBJ2-1; 8 nucleotides match TRBD2. Germline lookup yields CDR1 MNHEY and CDR2 SMNVEV (reference sequence). CDR3 length equals 14 residues. Trimming at V came to 7 bases and at J to 6 bases, leaving 8 bases not matched to a gene. The CDR3 reads CASKAGGLPNEQFF. CDR3 DNA: TGTGCCAGCAAGGCGGGAGGATTGCCCAATGAGCAGTTCTTC.

This rearrangement joins TRBV11-2 to TRBJ2-7; 7 bases line up with TRBD2. This CDR3 is built from 14 residues. In germline, CDR1 is SGHAT, CDR2 FQNNGV. Germline trimming cut 5 bases from V and 2 bases from J; bases unmatched to any gene: 6. The CDR3 is CASSPWGGAYEQYF. CDR3 sequence (DNA): TGTGCCAGCAGCCCCTGGGGGGGGGCCTACGAGCAGTACTTC.

About this clone itself: One end of the junction varies from germline; a read error may be responsible. The rearrangement uses TRBV13 and TRBJ2-7, with TRBD1 identical over 11 bases. The CDR3 is 13 residues long. Germline V lookup: CDR1 PRHDT, CDR2 FYEKMQ (reference sequence). CDR3 region: CASSGQGDRGTYF. The CDR3 DNA follows: TGTGCCAGCAGCGGCCAGGGGGACAGGGGGACTTATTTC.